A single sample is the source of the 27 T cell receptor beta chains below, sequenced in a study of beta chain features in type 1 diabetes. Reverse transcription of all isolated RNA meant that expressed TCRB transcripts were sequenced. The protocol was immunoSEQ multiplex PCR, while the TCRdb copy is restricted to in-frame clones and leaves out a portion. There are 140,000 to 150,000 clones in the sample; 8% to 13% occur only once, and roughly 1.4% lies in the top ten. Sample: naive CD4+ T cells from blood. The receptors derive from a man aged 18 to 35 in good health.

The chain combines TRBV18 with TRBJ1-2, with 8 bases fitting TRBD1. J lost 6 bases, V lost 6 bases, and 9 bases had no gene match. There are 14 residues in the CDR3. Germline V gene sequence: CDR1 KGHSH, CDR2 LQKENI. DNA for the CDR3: TGTGCCAGCTCTCCAGGGGGCATGAAAAATGGCTACACCTTC. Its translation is CASSPGGMKNGYTF.

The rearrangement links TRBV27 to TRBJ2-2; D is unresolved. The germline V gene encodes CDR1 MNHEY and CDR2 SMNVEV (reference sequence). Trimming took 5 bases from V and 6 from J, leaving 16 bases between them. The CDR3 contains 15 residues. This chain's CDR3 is CASSQHLALAGELFF. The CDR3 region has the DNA TGTGCCAGCAGTCAACACTTAGCTCTGGCCGGGGAGCTGTTTTTT.

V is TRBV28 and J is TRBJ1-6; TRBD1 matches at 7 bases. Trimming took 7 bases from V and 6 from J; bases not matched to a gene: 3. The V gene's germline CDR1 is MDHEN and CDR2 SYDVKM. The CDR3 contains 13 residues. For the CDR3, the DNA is TGTGCCAGCACCCGGGACAGTAATTCACCCCTCCACTTT. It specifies CASTRDSNSPLHF.

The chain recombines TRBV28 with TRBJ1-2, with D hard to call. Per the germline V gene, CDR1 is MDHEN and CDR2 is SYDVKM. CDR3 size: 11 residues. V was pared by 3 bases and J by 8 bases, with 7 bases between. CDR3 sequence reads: CASSFTEGYTF. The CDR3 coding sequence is TGTGCCAGCAGTTTTACTGAAGGCTACACCTTC.

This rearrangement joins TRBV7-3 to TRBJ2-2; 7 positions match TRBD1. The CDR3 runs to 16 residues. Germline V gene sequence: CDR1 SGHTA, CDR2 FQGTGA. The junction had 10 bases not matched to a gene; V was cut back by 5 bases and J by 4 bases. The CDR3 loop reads CASSPSGDRSTGELFF. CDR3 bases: TGTGCCAGCAGCCCCTCCGGGGACAGAAGCACCGGGGAGCTGTTTTTT.

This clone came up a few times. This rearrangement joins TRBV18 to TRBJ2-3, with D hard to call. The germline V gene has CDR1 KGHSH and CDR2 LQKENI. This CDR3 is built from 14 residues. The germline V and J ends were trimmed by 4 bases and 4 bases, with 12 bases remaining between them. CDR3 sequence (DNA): TGTGCCAGCTCACAGTTCTCGGGTTCAGATACGCAGTATTTT. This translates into CASSQFSGSDTQYF.

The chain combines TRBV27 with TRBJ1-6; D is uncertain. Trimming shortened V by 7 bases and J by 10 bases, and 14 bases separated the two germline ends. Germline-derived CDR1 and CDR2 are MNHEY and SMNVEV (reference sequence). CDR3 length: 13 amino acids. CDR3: CASKEGGGSPLHF. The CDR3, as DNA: TGTGCCAGCAAGGAGGGAGGCGGGTCACCCCTCCACTTT.

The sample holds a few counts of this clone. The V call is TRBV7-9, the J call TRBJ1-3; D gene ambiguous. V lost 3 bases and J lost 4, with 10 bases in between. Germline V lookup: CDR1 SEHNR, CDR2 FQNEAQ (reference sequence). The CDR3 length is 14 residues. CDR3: CASSLMETGNTIYF. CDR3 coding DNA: TGTGCCAGCAGCTTGATGGAGACGGGAAACACCATATATTTT.

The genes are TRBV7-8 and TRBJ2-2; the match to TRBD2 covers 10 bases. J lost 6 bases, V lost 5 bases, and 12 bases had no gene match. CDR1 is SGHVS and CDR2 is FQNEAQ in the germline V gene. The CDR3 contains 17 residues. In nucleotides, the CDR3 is TGTGCCAGCAGCCACGAAAGCGGGGGGGCCCGGTCCGGGGAGCTGTTTTTT. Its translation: CASSHESGGARSGELFF.

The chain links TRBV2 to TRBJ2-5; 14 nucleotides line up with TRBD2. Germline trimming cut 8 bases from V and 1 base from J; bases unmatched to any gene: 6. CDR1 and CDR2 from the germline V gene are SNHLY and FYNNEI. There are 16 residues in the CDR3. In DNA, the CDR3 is TGTGCCAGCTCCGGGGGACTAGCGGGGGCCCAAGAGACCCAGTACTTC. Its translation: CASSGGLAGAQETQYF.

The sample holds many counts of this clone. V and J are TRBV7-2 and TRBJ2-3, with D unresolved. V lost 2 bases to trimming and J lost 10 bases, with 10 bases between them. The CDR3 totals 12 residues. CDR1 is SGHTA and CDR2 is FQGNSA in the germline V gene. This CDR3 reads CASSLSRGPQYF. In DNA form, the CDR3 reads TGTGCCAGCAGCTTAAGTCGAGGCCCGCAGTATTTT.

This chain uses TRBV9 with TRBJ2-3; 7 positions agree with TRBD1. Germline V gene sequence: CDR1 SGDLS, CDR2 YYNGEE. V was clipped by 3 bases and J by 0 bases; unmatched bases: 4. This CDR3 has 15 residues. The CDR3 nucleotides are TGTGCCAGCAGCGAGACAGGGATTAGCACAGATACGCAGTATTTT. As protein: CASSETGISTDTQYF. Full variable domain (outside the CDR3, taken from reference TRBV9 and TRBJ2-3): DSGVTQTPKHLITATGQRVTLRCSPRSGDLSVYWYQQSLDQGLQFLIQYYNGEERAKGNILERFSAQQFPDLHSELNLSSLELGDSALYFCASSETGISTDTQYFGPGTRLTVL.

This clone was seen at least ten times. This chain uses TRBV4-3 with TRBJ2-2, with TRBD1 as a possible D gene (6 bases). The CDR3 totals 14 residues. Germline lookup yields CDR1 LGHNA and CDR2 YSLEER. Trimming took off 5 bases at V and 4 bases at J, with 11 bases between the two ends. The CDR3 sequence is CASSVQGGTGELFF. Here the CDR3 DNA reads TGCGCCAGCAGCGTACAGGGTGGCACCGGGGAGCTGTTTTTT.

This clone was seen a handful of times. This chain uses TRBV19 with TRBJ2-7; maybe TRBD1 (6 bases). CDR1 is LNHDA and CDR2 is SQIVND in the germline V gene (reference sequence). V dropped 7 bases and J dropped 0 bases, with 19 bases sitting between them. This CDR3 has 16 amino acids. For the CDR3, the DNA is TGTGCCAGTACTACGGGACACACCAAAGGCTCCTACGAGCAGTACTTC. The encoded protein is CASTTGHTKGSYEQYF. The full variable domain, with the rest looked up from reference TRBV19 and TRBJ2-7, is DGGITQSPKYLFRKEGQNVTLSCEQNLNHDAMYWYRQDPGQGLRLIYYSQIVNDFQKGDIAEGYSVSREKKESFPLTVTSAQKNPTAFYLCASTTGHTKGSYEQYFGPGTRLTVT.

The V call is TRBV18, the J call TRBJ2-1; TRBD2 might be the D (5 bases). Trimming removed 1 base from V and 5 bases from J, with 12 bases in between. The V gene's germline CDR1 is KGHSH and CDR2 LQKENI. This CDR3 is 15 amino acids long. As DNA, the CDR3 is TGTGCCAGCTCACCACTAGAGGGTAGGAACAATGAGCAGTTCTTC. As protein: CASSPLEGRNNEQFF.

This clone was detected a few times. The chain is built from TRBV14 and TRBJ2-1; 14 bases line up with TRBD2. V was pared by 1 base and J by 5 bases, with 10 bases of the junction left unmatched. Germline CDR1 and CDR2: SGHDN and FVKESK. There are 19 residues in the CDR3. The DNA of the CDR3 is TGTGCCAGCAGCCAAGTATTCCCCCGACTAGCGGGGGGGAACAATGAGCAGTTCTTC. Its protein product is CASSQVFPRLAGGNNEQFF.

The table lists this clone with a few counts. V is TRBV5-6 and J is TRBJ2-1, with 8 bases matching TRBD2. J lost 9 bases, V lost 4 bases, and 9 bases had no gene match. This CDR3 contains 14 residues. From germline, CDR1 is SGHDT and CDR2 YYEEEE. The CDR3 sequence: CASSASRGVGEQFF. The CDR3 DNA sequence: TGTGCCAGCAGCGCGTCGCGGGGGGTAGGTGAGCAGTTCTTC.

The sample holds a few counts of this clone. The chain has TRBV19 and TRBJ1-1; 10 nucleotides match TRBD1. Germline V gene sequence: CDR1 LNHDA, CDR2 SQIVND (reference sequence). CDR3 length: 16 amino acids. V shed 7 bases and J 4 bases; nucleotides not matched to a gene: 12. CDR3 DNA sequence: TGTGCCAGTATCCGAGACAGGGGGCGGATGGGCACTGAAGCTTTCTTT. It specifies CASIRDRGRMGTEAFF.

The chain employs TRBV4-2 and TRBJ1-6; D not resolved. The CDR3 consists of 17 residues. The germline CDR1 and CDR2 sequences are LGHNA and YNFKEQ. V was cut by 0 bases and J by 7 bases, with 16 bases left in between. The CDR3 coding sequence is TGTGCCAGCAGCCAAGAATTAGTAGGGAGGGTCAATTCACCCCTCCACTTT. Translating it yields CASSQELVGRVNSPLHF.

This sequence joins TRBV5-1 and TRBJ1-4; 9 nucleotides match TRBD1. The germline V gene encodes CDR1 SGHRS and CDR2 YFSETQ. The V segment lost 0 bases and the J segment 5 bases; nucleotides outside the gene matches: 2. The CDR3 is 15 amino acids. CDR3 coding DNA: TGCGCCAGCAGCTTGGAGGGACAGGGAAATGAAAAACTGTTTTTT. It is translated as CASSLEGQGNEKLFF. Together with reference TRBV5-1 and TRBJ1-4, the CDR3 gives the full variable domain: KAGVTQTPRYLIKTRGQQVTLSCSPISGHRSVSWYQQTPGQGLQFLFEYFSETQRNKGNFPGRFSGRQFSNSRSEMNVSTLELGDSALYLCASSLEGQGNEKLFFGSGTQLSVL.

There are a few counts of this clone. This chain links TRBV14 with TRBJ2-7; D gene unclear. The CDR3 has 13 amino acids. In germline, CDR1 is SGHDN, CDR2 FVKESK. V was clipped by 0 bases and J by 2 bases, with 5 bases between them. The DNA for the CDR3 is TGTGCCAGCAGCCAAGATTGGCCCTACGAGCAGTACTTC. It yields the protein CASSQDWPYEQYF.

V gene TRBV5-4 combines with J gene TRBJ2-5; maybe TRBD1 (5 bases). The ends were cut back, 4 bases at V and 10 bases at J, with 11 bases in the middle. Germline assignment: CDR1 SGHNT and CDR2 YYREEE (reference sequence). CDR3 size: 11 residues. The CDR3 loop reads CASSSDRIQYF. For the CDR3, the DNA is TGTGCCAGCAGCAGCGACAGAATCCAGTACTTC.

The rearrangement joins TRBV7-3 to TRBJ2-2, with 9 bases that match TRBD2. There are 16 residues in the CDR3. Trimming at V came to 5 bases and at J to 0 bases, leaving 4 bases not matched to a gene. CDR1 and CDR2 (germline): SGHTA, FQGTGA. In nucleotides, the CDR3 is TGTGCCAGCAGCCCAATAGCGGGGGCGAACACCGGGGAGCTGTTTTTT. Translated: CASSPIAGANTGELFF.

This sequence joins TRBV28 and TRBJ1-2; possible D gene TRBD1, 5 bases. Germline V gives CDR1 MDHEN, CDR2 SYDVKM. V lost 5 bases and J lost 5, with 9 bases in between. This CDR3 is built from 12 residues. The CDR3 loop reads CASSPQGYGYTF. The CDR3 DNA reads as TGTGCCAGCAGTCCCCAGGGATATGGCTACACCTTC.

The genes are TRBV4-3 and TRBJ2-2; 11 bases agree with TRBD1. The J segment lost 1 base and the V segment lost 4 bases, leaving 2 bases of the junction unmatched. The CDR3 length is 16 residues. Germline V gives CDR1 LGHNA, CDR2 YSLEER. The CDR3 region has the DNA TGCGCCAGCAGCCCCGGGACAGGGGGGAACACCGGGGAGCTGTTTTTT. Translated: CASSPGTGGNTGELFF.

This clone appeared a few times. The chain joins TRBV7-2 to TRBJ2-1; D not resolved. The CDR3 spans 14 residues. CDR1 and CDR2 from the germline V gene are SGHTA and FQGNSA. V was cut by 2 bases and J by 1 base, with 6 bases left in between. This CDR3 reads CASSLPFSYNEQFF. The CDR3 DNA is TGTGCCAGCAGCTTACCCTTTTCCTACAATGAGCAGTTCTTC.

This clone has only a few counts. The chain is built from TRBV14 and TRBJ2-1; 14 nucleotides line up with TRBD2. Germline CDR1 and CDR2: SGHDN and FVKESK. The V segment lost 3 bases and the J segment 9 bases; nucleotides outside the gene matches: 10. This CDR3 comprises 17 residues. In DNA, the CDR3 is TGTGCCAGCAGCCATTCCCGACTAGCGGGGGGGCTCTTTGAGCAGTTCTTC. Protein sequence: CASSHSRLAGGLFEQFF.